One T cell receptor (beta chain) is described in this entry. The antigen is unknown. CDR3 size: 13 residues. Germline-derived CDR1 and CDR2 are MNHEY and SMNVEV (reference sequence). V gave up 7 bases and J gave up 5 bases; unmatched junction bases: 6. The data were taken from a study of cytomegalovirus exposure and HLA in healthy donors. Study summary: Inside one of the first data releases sat some 93 million unique TCRs taken from HLA-typed donors. Study-wide results and caveats: Later analysis identified several of the most significant clusters that appeared linked to common viral pathogens. Reported findings show TCR beta sequences accurately forecast HLA-A and HLA-B alleles in most subjects.

PCR employed 60 Vbeta and 13 Jbeta primers. TCRdb keeps only in-frame clones here, not all; method: immunoSEQ multiplex PCR. Of approximately 220,000 clones listed, roughly 85% are singletons. The rearrangement joins TRBV27 to TRBJ2-5, with TRBD2 identical over 8 bases. Sequenced: PBMCs. This receptor was taken from a male donor in good health and CMV-seronegative. Here the CDR3 DNA reads TGTGCCAGCACCAGCGGGAGTAGGGAGACCCAGTACTTC. Its protein product is CASTSGSRETQYF.